This entry lists 2 T cell receptor beta chains sequenced from one sample in a study of T cell repertoires in cytomegalovirus infection. A single record per CDR3 protein comes from TCRdb applying MiXCR to the reads. The sample shows some 940,000 distinct CDR3 sequences, approximately 31% of them seen only once. What these receptors recognize is not known. The material was cultured CD8+ T cells from PBMCs, obtained from culture after CMV antigen stimulation. These receptors all come from a human donor in good health (CMV status not recorded). Some clones in this sample may be carry-over from other donors' samples.

The V and J genes are TRBV4-2 and TRBJ2-2, with 8 positions matching TRBD1. The V segment lost 5 bases and the J segment 4 bases; nucleotides outside the gene matches: 9. The CDR3 totals 16 residues. Germline V CDR1 and CDR2: LGHNA, YNFKEQ. The CDR3 loop reads CASSYSGGAGTGELFF. The CDR3 DNA is TGTGCCAGCAGCTATTCAGGGGGCGCCGGCACCGGGGAGCTGTTTTTT.

The rearrangement joins TRBV7-6 to TRBJ1-2; 7 bases agree with TRBD1. Germline values: CDR1 SGHVS, CDR2 FNYEAQ. V was clipped by 6 bases and J by 14 bases; unmatched bases: 9. CDR3 length: 11 residues. The chain's CDR3 is CASSSDRALTF. The CDR3 region has the DNA TGTGCCAGCAGTTCAGACAGGGCCCTTACCTTC.